This T cell receptor beta chain was sequenced in a study of blood T cell repertoires in COVID-19. Some clones are missing from TCRdb's copy, which holds only in-frame ones; the method was immunoSEQ multiplex PCR. The sample holds about 230,000 clones, 87% seen once. Germline V CDR1 and CDR2: SNHLY, FYNNEI. The CDR3 has 14 residues. Trimming at V came to 2 bases and at J to 7 bases, leaving 7 bases not matched to a gene. This receptor was identified in a man in his thirties or forties who had recovered from COVID-19. V usage is TRBV2 and J usage is TRBJ1-2; 7 bases map to TRBD1. Sequencing was done on a sample of PBMCs or T cells enriched from blood (not recorded which). CDR3 residues: CASSELGGGGGYTF. For the CDR3, the DNA is TGTGCCAGCAGTGAATTAGGGGGCGGTGGTGGCTACACCTTC.